The following is a TCR beta chain sequence with its context. The sample is drawn from a study of blood T cell repertoires in COVID-19. Study-wide context: In each case, the material was cDNA or gDNA derived from T cells, B-cell-depleted T cells, or PBMCs.

Libraries were prepared by immunoSEQ multiplex PCR; TCRdb keeps only in-frame clonotypes and omits some of them. This sample has roughly 220,000 clones, with roughly 84% found just once. Ages ranged from about 18 to 89 years, with residence in approximately 23 US areas. The CDR3 is 15 amino acids. Germline CDR1 KGHSH, CDR2 LQKENI. The junction had 3 bases not matched to a gene; V was cut back by 3 bases and J by 2 bases. Sequencing was done on a sample of PBMCs or T cells enriched from blood (not recorded which). The receptor's source is a woman between 40 and 55 years old who had recovered from COVID-19. The rearrangement joins TRBV18 to TRBJ2-7, with 11 positions matching TRBD2. The CDR3 nucleotides read TGTGCCAGCTCACCGGGGACTAGCGGTACCTACGAGCAGTACGTC. It encodes CASSPGTSGTYEQYV.